What follows are 10 T cell receptor beta chains derived from one specimen sequenced in a study of graft-versus-host responses after intestinal transplantation. Method: immunoSEQ multiplex PCR; TCRdb's copy keeps in-frame clones and lacks some. This table holds 75,000 to 100,000 clones, 85% to 95% found once. These receptors have no identified antigens. Sequencing was performed on unstimulated CD8+ T cells sorted from spleen or lymph node cells, taken before intestinal transplant. The receptors here all came from a human donor who received an intestinal transplant.

The gene calls are TRBV27 and TRBJ2-3; 11 nucleotides agree with TRBD1. This CDR3 contains 18 residues. The V segment lost 4 bases and the J segment 6 bases; nucleotides outside the gene matches: 15. Germline lookup yields CDR1 MNHEY and CDR2 SMNVEV (reference sequence). The CDR3 here is CASSYHVTGTGGVDTQYF. The CDR3 nucleotides are TGTGCCAGCAGTTATCATGTAACCGGGACAGGGGGTGTGGATACGCAGTATTTT.

This chain joins TRBV19 and TRBJ2-3; 12 nucleotides match TRBD2. This CDR3 spans 17 amino acids. Trimming took 3 bases from V and 6 from J; bases not matched to a gene: 10. Looked up from germline, CDR1 is LNHDA and CDR2 is SQIVND (reference sequence). The CDR3 region is CASSMLAGGNLWDTQYF. The DNA for the CDR3 is TGTGCCAGTAGTATGCTAGCGGGAGGGAACCTTTGGGATACGCAGTATTTT.

This clone was seen just once. The chain carries TRBV4-1 and TRBJ2-7, with D possibly matching TRBD1 (7 bases). In germline, CDR1 is MGHRA, CDR2 YSYEKL. The CDR3 covers 14 residues. V lost 2 bases and J lost 3, with 11 bases in between. The CDR3 bases are TGCGCCAGCAGCCAACGACAGGGAGGCTACGAGCAGTACTTC. Its protein product is CASSQRQGGYEQYF.

The chain combines TRBV11-2 with TRBJ2-1; TRBD2 matches at 7 bases. The germline CDR1 and CDR2 sequences are SGHAT and FQNNGV. CDR3 length: 15 residues. Germline trimming cut 1 base from V and 2 bases from J; bases unmatched to any gene: 2. The CDR3 reads CASSLVGGAYNEQFF. In DNA form, the CDR3 reads TGTGCCAGCAGCTTAGTTGGGGGGGCCTACAATGAGCAGTTCTTC.

This clone has more than one count but fewer than ten. The rearrangement joins TRBV2 to TRBJ1-2; maybe TRBD1 (5 bases). CDR3 size: 15 residues. Deletions cut 1 base from V and 3 bases from J, with 12 bases between. Looked up from germline, CDR1 is SNHLY and CDR2 is FYNNEI. The chain's CDR3 is CASSEGARGYYGYTF. The DNA for the CDR3 is TGTGCCAGCAGTGAAGGTGCCCGGGGGTACTATGGCTACACCTTC.

This chain joins TRBV6-5 and TRBJ1-5; a possible D gene is TRBD1 (6 bases). Germline V gene lookup returns CDR1 MNHEY and CDR2 SVGAGI. V lost 4 bases and J lost 6, with 13 bases in between. This CDR3 has 14 amino acids. CDR3 sequence (DNA): TGTGCCAGCAGTTTATCAGGGGCCGGTCAGCCCCAGCATTTT. Translation gives CASSLSGAGQPQHF.

The chain uses TRBV25-1 and TRBJ2-2; TRBD1 might be the D (6 bases). CDR1 and CDR2 from the germline V gene are MGHDK and SYGVNS. CDR3 length equals 16 residues. Deletions cut 1 base from V and 3 bases from J, with 12 bases between. This CDR3 is CASSELGGTDTGELFF. CDR3 nucleotides: TGTGCCAGCAGTGAATTAGGGGGTACGGACACCGGGGAGCTGTTTTTT.

V usage is TRBV6-5 and J usage is TRBJ1-2; D may be TRBD1 (6 bases). CDR1 and CDR2 from the germline V gene are MNHEY and SVGAGI. The V and J ends lost 9 bases and 6 bases respectively, with 17 bases between them. This CDR3 has 13 residues. CDR3 sequence: CASNAGGGHGYTF. In DNA, the CDR3 is TGTGCCAGTAACGCGGGGGGCGGACATGGCTACACCTTC.

Concerning this clone itself: Other DNA sequences in this specimen translate into the identical CDR3. V is TRBV2 and J is TRBJ1-5; maybe TRBD1 (5 bases). Trimming shortened V by 3 bases and J by 2 bases, and 8 bases separated the two germline ends. The CDR3 loop spans 14 amino acids. Germline CDR1 and CDR2: SNHLY and FYNNEI. In DNA form, the CDR3 reads TGTGCCAGCAGTGAGGGGGGAGGCAATCAGCCCCAGCATTTT. Its protein product is CASSEGGGNQPQHF.

The chain recombines TRBV27 with TRBJ1-2; D remains unclear. CDR1 and CDR2 from the germline V gene are MNHEY and SMNVEV (reference sequence). The ends were cut back, 6 bases at V and 2 bases at J, with 13 bases in the middle. This CDR3 has 14 amino acids. The CDR3 coding sequence is TGTGCCAGCAGGTCGGTTAAAGCAAACTATGGCTACACCTTC. This gives the protein CASRSVKANYGYTF.